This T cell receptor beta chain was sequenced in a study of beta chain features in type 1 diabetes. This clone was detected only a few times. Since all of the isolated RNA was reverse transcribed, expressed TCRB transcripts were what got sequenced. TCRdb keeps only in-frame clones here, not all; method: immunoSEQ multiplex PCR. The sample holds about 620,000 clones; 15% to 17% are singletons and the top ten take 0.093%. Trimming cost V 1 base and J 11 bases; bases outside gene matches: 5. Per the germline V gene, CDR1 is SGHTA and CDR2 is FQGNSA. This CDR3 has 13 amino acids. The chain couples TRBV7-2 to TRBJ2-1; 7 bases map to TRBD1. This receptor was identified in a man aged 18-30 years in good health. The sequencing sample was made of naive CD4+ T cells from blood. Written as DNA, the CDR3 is TGTGCCAGCAGCTTAGGGAACAGGGGACAGCAGTTCTTC. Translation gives CASSLGNRGQQFF.